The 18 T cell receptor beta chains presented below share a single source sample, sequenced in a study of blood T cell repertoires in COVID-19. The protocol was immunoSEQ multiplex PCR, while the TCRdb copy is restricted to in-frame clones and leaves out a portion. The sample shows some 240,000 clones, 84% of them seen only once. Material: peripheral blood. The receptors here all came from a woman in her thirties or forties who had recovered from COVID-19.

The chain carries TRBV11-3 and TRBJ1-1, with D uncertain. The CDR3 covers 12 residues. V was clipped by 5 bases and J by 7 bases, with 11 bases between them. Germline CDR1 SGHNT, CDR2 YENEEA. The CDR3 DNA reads TGTGCCAGCAGCATCCAACGGGGTGAAGCTTTCTTT. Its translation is CASSIQRGEAFF.

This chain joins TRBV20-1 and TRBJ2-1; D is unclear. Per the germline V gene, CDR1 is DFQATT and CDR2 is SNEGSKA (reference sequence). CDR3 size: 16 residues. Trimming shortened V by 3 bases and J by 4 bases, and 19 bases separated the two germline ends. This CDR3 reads CSASDPGEGRYNEQFF. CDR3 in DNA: TGCAGTGCTAGTGATCCCGGAGAAGGAAGGTACAATGAGCAGTTCTTC.

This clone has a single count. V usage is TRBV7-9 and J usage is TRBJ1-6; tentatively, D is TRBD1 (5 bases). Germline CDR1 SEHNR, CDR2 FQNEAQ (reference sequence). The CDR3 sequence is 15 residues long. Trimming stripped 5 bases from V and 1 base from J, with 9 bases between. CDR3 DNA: TGTGCCAGCAGCCGTCAGGGTTCCTATAATTCACCCCTCCACTTT. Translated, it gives CASSRQGSYNSPLHF.

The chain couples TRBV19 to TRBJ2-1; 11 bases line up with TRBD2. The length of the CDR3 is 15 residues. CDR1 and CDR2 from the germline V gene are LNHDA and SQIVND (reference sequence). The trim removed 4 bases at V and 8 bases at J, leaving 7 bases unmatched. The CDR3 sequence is CASSKGDSGGDEQFF. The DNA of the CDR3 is TGTGCCAGTAGTAAGGGTGATAGCGGGGGGGATGAGCAGTTCTTC. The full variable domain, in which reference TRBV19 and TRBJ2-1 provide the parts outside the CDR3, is DGGITQSPKYLFRKEGQNVTLSCEQNLNHDAMYWYRQDPGQGLRLIYYSQIVNDFQKGDIAEGYSVSREKKESFPLTVTSAQKNPTAFYLCASSKGDSGGDEQFFGPGTRLTVL.

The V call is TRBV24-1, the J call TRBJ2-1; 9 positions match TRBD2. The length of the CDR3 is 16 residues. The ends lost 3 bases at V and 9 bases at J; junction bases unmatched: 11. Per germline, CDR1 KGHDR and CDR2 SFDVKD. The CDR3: CATSDTRRGGGVEQFF. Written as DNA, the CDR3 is TGTGCCACCAGTGATACAAGGCGGGGGGGCGGGGTTGAGCAGTTCTTC.

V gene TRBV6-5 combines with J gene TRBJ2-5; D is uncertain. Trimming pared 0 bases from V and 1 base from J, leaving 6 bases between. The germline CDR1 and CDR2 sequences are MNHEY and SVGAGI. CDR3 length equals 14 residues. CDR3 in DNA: TGTGCCAGCAGTTACTCACTCATCCAAGAGACCCAGTACTTC. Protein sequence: CASSYSLIQETQYF.

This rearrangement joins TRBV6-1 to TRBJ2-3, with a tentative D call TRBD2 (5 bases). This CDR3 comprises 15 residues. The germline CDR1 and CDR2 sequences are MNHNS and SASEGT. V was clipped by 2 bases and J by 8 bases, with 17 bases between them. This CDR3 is CASSEWASPPATQYF. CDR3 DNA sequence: TGTGCCAGCAGTGAATGGGCTAGCCCACCCGCTACGCAGTATTTT.

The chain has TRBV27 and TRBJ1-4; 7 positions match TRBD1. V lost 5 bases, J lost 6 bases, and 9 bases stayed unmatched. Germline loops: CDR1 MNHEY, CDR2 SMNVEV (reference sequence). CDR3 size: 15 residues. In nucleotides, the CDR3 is TGTGCCAGCAGTCGACAGGGAACCAAGGATGAAAAACTGTTTTTT. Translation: CASSRQGTKDEKLFF.

CDR3 sequence reads: CASSLMPSSEAFF. The CDR3 DNA reads TGTGCCAGCAGCTTAATGCCGAGTTCTGAAGCTTTCTTT. The chain employs TRBV7-9 and TRBJ1-1, with D unresolved. Germline V gives CDR1 SEHNR, CDR2 FQNEAQ (reference sequence). V was shortened by 2 bases and J by 6 bases, with 10 bases between the two germline ends. The CDR3 contains 13 residues.

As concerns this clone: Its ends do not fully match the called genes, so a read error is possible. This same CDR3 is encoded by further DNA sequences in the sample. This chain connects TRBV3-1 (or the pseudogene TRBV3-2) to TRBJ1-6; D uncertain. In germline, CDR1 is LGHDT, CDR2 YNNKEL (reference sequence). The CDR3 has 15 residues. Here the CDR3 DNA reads TGTGCCAGCAGCGTGCTTGGGAGTACAAATTCACCCCTCCATTTT. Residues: CASSVLGSTNSPLHF.

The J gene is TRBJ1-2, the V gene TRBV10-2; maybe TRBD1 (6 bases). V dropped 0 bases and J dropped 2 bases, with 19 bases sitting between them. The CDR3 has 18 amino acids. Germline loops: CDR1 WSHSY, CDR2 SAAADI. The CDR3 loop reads CASSESPGSGDKNYGYTF. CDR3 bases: TGCGCCAGCAGTGAGTCCCCGGGGAGTGGGGACAAGAACTATGGCTACACCTTC.

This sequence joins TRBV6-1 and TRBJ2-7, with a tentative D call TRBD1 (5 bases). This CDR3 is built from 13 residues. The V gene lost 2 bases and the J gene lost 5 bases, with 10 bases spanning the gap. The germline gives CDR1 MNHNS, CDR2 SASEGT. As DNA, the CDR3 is TGTGCCAGCAGTGAACGACAGTTACACGAGCAGTACTTC. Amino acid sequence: CASSERQLHEQYF.

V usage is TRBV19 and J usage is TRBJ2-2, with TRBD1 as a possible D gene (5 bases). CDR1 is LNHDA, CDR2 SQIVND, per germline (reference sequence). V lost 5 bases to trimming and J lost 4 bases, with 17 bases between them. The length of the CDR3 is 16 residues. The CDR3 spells CASSPKTAKITGELFF. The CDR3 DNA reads TGTGCCAGTAGTCCTAAGACAGCCAAAATCACCGGGGAGCTGTTTTTT.

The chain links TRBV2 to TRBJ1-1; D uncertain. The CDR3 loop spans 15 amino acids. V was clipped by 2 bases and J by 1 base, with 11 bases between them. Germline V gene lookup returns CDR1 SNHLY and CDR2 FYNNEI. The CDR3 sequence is CASSEIGGGNTEAFF. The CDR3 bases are TGTGCCAGCAGTGAAATAGGTGGAGGGAACACTGAAGCTTTCTTT.

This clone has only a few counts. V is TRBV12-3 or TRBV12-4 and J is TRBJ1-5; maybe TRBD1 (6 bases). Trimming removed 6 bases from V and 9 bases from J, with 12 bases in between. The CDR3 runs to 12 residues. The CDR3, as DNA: TGTGCCAGCAGCATACAGGGTCTGCCCCAGCATTTT. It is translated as CASSIQGLPQHF.

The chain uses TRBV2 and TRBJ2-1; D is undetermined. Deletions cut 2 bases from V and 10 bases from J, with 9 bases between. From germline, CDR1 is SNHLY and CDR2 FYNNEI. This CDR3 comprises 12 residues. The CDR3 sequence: CASSEILGEQFF. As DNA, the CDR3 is TGTGCCAGCAGTGAAATTCTGGGCGAGCAGTTCTTC.

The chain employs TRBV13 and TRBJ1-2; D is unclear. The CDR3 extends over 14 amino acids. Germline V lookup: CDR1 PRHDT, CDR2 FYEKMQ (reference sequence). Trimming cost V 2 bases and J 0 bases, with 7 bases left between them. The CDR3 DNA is TGTGCCAGCAGCTTAAACGGAGCTAACTATGGCTACACCTTC. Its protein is CASSLNGANYGYTF.

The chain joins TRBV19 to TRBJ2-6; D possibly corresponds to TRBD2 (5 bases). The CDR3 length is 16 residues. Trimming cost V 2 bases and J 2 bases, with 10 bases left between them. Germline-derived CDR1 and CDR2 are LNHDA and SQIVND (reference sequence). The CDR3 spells CASSIIWGAGANVLTF. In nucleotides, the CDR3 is TGTGCCAGTAGTATAATTTGGGGAGCTGGGGCCAACGTCCTGACTTTC. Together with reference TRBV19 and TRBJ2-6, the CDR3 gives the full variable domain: DGGITQSPKYLFRKEGQNVTLSCEQNLNHDAMYWYRQDPGQGLRLIYYSQIVNDFQKGDIAEGYSVSREKKESFPLTVTSAQKNPTAFYLCASSIIWGAGANVLTFGAGSRLTVL.